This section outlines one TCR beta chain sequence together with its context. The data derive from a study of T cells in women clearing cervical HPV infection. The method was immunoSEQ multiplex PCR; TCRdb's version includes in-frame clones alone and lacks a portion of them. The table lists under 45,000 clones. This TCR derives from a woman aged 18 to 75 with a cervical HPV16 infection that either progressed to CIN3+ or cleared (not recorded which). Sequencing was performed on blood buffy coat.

The CDR3 protein is CASSFNYYEQYF. CDR3 DNA (partial): TGTGCCAGCAGCTTTAATTACTACGAG. This rearrangement joins TRBV7-9 to TRBJ2-7; no clear D. The CDR3 end lies 3 residues beyond the end of the read and is filled in from the germline J gene. Germline V lookup: CDR1 SEHNR, CDR2 FQNEAQ (reference sequence). The CDR3 runs to 12 residues. The V end lost 3 bases, the J end lost 3 bases, and 6 bases lay between the germline ends.